Below, 23 T cell receptor beta chains from the same sample are listed, as sequenced in a study of T cell repertoires in cytomegalovirus infection. A single record per CDR3 protein comes from TCRdb applying MiXCR to the reads. The sample consists of roughly 280,000 distinct CDR3 sequences, around 9% of them appearing once. Sequenced input: PBMCs. The source of these receptors is a human donor in good health (CMV status not recorded). Some clones in this sample may be carry-over from other donors' samples.

The gene calls are TRBV6-2 or TRBV6-3 and TRBJ1-1; 8 nucleotides align to TRBD1. CDR1 is MNHEY and CDR2 is SVGEGT in the germline V gene. V shed 0 bases, J shed 1 base, and the junction held 7 bases outside the gene matches. This CDR3 comprises 17 residues. The CDR3 nucleotides are TGTGCCAGCAGTTACTCGGGGACAGGCCTCCCGAACACTGAAGCTTTCTTT. Translating gives CASSYSGTGLPNTEAFF.

The genes are TRBV6-2 or TRBV6-3 and TRBJ2-7, with a tentative D call TRBD2 (6 bases). The germline V gene encodes CDR1 MNHEY and CDR2 SVGEGT. This CDR3 region has 13 residues. Between the trimmed V and J ends, which lost 6 bases and 3 bases, there was a span of 12 bases. The CDR3 DNA is TGTGCCAGCAGCAGAGCGGGTTTCTACGAGCAGTACTTC. This encodes CASSRAGFYEQYF.

This clonotype was seen at least ten times. CDR3 sequence (DNA): TGTGCCAGTAGTGGGGTGTCAGTCGGTGAAGCTTTCTTT. Amino acids: CASSGVSVGEAFF. The chain links TRBV19 to TRBJ1-1; D gene uncertain. The germline V gene encodes CDR1 LNHDA and CDR2 SQIVND (reference sequence). V lost 5 bases and J 7 bases, leaving 14 bases between the germline ends. This CDR3 has 13 amino acids.

There are many counts of this clonotype. The rearrangement links TRBV7-9 to TRBJ1-1; D uncertain. The CDR3 consists of 15 residues. Trimming cost V 3 bases and J 1 base, with 12 bases left between them. Germline V gene data show CDR1 as SEHNR and CDR2 as FQNEAQ (reference sequence). The CDR3 coding sequence is TGTGCCAGCAGCTTTTGGGGTCGGTCGAACACTGAAGCTTTCTTT. Protein product: CASSFWGRSNTEAFF.

This clonotype was seen repeatedly, ten times or more. The genes are TRBV7-9 and TRBJ2-7; D is possibly TRBD1 (8 bases). This CDR3 contains 16 residues. Germline-derived CDR1 and CDR2 are SEHNR and FQNEAQ (reference sequence). Trimming took 5 bases from V and 6 from J, leaving 23 bases between them. CDR3 region: CASSPAGQGAIREQYF. The CDR3 DNA follows: TGTGCCAGCAGCCCAGCGGGGCAGGGGGCGATCCGCGAGCAGTACTTC.

This clonotype was counted at least ten times. This chain links TRBV19 with TRBJ1-6; 12 bases are shared with TRBD1. Germline-derived CDR1 and CDR2 are LNHDA and SQIVND (reference sequence). Germline trimming cut 5 bases from V and 11 bases from J; bases unmatched to any gene: 7. This CDR3 is built from 15 residues. The CDR3 reads CASSQTGTGGTPLHF. CDR3 DNA: TGTGCCAGTAGTCAAACCGGGACAGGGGGCACACCCCTCCACTTT.

This clonotype has more than one count but fewer than ten. The chain employs TRBV6-2 or TRBV6-3 and TRBJ2-6; TRBD1 might be the D (6 bases). The CDR3 contains 16 residues. CDR1 is MNHEY, CDR2 SVGEGT, per germline. V was trimmed by 6 bases and J by 0 bases, leaving 12 bases between them. The CDR3 spells CASRPTGSSGANVLTF. The CDR3 DNA follows: TGTGCCAGCAGACCGACAGGTAGCTCTGGGGCCAACGTCCTGACTTTC.

The chain couples TRBV11-2 to TRBJ2-5; D could derive from TRBD1 or TRBD2 (5 bases each). Trimming removed 7 bases from V and 1 base from J, with 22 bases in between. Germline V gives CDR1 SGHAT, CDR2 FQNNGV. This CDR3 comprises 17 residues. CDR3 protein: CASTLGRGTRTQETQYF. The CDR3 coding sequence is TGTGCCAGCACTCTAGGTCGGGGCACTAGGACCCAAGAGACCCAGTACTTC.

In this sample, this clonotype turned up many times. The chain couples TRBV28 to TRBJ2-1; TRBD2 matches 10 bases. The germline gives CDR1 MDHEN, CDR2 SYDVKM. V was clipped by 2 bases and J by 2 bases; unmatched bases: 12. This CDR3 contains 19 residues. This CDR3 reads CASSLMWLAGEFTYNEQFF. The CDR3 bases are TGTGCCAGCAGTTTAATGTGGCTAGCGGGAGAATTTACCTACAATGAGCAGTTCTTC.

This clonotype was recorded at least ten times. The J gene is TRBJ1-5, the V gene TRBV7-2; the D gene is possibly TRBD1 (5 bases). The CDR3 loop spans 13 amino acids. Germline V lookup: CDR1 SGHTA, CDR2 FQGNSA. The V end lost 2 bases, the J end lost 10 bases, and 12 bases lay between the germline ends. The CDR3 bases are TGTGCCAGCAGCTTATCGACCCAGGGACCCCAGCATTTT. Encoded protein: CASSLSTQGPQHF. Variable domain in full (rest from reference TRBV7-2 and TRBJ1-5): GAGVSQSPSNKVTEKGKDVELRCDPISGHTALYWYRQSLGQGLEFLIYFQGNSAPDKSGLPSDRFSAERTGGSVSTLTIQRTQQEDSAVYLCASSLSTQGPQHFGDGTRLSIL.

This clonotype was seen repeatedly, ten times or more. The chain combines TRBV6-1 with TRBJ1-2; 10 bases fit TRBD1. V shed 5 bases and J 2 bases; nucleotides not matched to a gene: 5. CDR1 MNHNS and CDR2 SASEGT come from the germline V gene. The CDR3 totals 15 residues. In DNA form, the CDR3 reads TGTGCCAGCAGTAGTCGGGACAGGGGCAACTATGGCTACACCTTC. Translating gives CASSSRDRGNYGYTF.

The table lists this clonotype with many counts. This chain joins TRBV7-2 and TRBJ2-3, with 7 bases aligning to TRBD2. Germline lookup yields CDR1 SGHTA and CDR2 FQGNSA. The ends lost 8 bases at V and 4 bases at J; junction bases unmatched: 0. CDR3 size: 11 residues. In DNA form, the CDR3 reads TGTGCCAGCCGGGGGGCAGATACGCAGTATTTT. Translation: CASRGADTQYF.

This clonotype was recorded only once. A much larger clonotype is one base distant, so this may be a read error. The chain carries TRBV7-8 and TRBJ2-5, with D unresolved. CDR3 length: 11 amino acids. The V end lost 5 bases, the J end lost 7 bases, and 8 bases lay between the germline ends. CDR1 is SGHVS, CDR2 FQNEAQ, per germline. The CDR3: CASSPEATQYF. The CDR3, as DNA: TGTGCCAGCAGCCCAGAAGCGACCCAGTACTTC. The full variable domain, rest sourced from reference TRBV7-8 and TRBJ2-5, is GAGVSQSPRYKVAKRGQDVALRCDPISGHVSLFWYQQALGQGPEFLTYFQNEAQLDKSGLPSDRFFAERPEGSVSTLKIQRTQQEDSAVYLCASSPEATQYFGPGTRLLVL.

This sequence joins TRBV15 and TRBJ2-5; 7 positions agree with TRBD2. CDR1 LNHNV and CDR2 YYDKDF come from the germline V gene (reference sequence). CDR3 length equals 14 residues. V lost 4 bases to trimming and J lost 1 base; unmatched junction nucleotides: 3. This chain's CDR3 is CATSKAGSQETQYF. The CDR3 DNA is TGTGCCACCAGCAAAGCGGGAAGCCAAGAGACCCAGTACTTC.

Points on this clonotype: This may stem from a read error, because a much larger clone lies one nucleotide away. The chain combines TRBV9 with TRBJ1-1; TRBD1 might be the D (5 bases). The germline V gene encodes CDR1 SGDLS and CDR2 YYNGEE. The CDR3 extends over 15 amino acids. The CDR3 reads CACSVTGTANTEAFF. CDR3 DNA sequence: TGTGCCTGCAGCGTGACCGGGACGGCGAACACTGAAGCTTTCTTT.

This clonotype showed up many times. The chain is built from TRBV19 and TRBJ1-1; D is undetermined. The V gene lost 10 bases and the J gene lost 3 bases, with 15 bases spanning the gap. Germline assignment: CDR1 LNHDA and CDR2 SQIVND (reference sequence). The CDR3 is made up of 13 amino acids. CDR3 in amino acids: CATGLGADTEAFF. The DNA for the CDR3 is TGTGCCACTGGTCTGGGCGCGGACACTGAAGCTTTCTTT.

The table lists this clonotype with many counts. V is TRBV7-3 and J is TRBJ2-5, with D possibly matching TRBD1 (5 bases). There are 13 residues in the CDR3. Germline V CDR1 and CDR2: SGHTA, FQGTGA. V shed 5 bases and J shed 4 bases, with 11 bases lying between them. Here the CDR3 DNA reads TGTGCCAGCAGCCAAGGGGCTATAGAGACCCAGTACTTC. It encodes CASSQGAIETQYF.

This clonotype was counted between two and nine times. This chain connects TRBV20-1 to TRBJ2-2, with 13 positions matching TRBD2. The CDR3 consists of 15 residues. Germline CDR1 DFQATT, CDR2 SNEGSKA (reference sequence). V gave up 6 bases and J gave up 6 bases; unmatched junction bases: 7. The DNA of the CDR3 is TGCAGTGCACTTGGACTAGCGGGAGTAGCCGGGGAGCTGTTTTTT. It translates to CSALGLAGVAGELFF.

This clonotype was found a few times. The V and J genes are TRBV6-6 and TRBJ1-4; D is perhaps TRBD1 (6 bases). V shed 4 bases and J shed 8 bases, with 17 bases lying between them. Germline values: CDR1 MNHNY, CDR2 SVGAGI (reference sequence). This CDR3 has 15 residues. CDR3 sequence (DNA): TGTGCCAGCAGTTCGGTCGGACAGACAACCGAAAAACTGTTTTTT. Protein product: CASSSVGQTTEKLFF.

V is TRBV28 and J is TRBJ1-1; D may be TRBD1 (6 bases). The CDR3 has 13 residues. Germline V lookup: CDR1 MDHEN, CDR2 SYDVKM. Trimming pared 7 bases from V and 1 base from J, leaving 10 bases between. The CDR3 reads CASNTGTNTEAFF. The CDR3 DNA reads as TGTGCCAGCAATACAGGGACGAACACTGAAGCTTTCTTT.

This clonotype has at least ten counts. V usage is TRBV7-2 and J usage is TRBJ1-3; tentative D call: TRBD1 (6 bases). CDR1 and CDR2 from the germline V gene are SGHTA and FQGNSA. Between the trimmed V and J ends, which lost 5 bases and 2 bases, there was a span of 22 bases. There are 18 residues in the CDR3. CDR3 sequence reads: CASSHQGQLRITGNTIYF. The CDR3 DNA reads TGTGCCAGCAGCCATCAAGGACAGCTGAGAATAACTGGAAACACCATATATTTT.

At least ten counts were recorded for this clonotype. The chain has TRBV7-2 and TRBJ2-3; D perhaps matches TRBD1 (6 bases). Germline-derived CDR1 and CDR2 are SGHTA and FQGNSA. The CDR3 is made up of 16 amino acids. V lost 3 bases and J 0 bases, leaving 13 bases between the germline ends. The CDR3 DNA reads as TGTGCCAGCAGCTTGGACGGGACAACTAGCACAGATACGCAGTATTTT. Its protein is CASSLDGTTSTDTQYF.

A few counts support this clonotype. The CDR3 loop reads CASTSLWGGNQPQHF. The CDR3 DNA is TGTGCCAGCACCTCTCTGTGGGGTGGGAATCAGCCCCAGCATTTT. This sequence joins TRBV27 and TRBJ1-5; D is unclear. Germline V gene data show CDR1 as MNHEY and CDR2 as SMNVEV (reference sequence). The CDR3 contains 15 residues. Between the trimmed V and J ends, which lost 7 bases and 4 bases, there was a span of 17 bases.